One and the same sample provided the 12 T cell receptor beta chains below, sequenced in a study of PD-1 and CTLA-4 blockade in melanoma (dated by TCRdb to about 2021). The method behind the library was the immunoSEQ multiplex PCR assay. In its TCRdb copy, this immuneACCESS table keeps in-frame sequences only and misses some clones. Where compared with another copy, unresolved V genes explain less than half of these, and the others have no known cause. Here the sample has 25,000 to 40,000 clones; about 87% occur a single time. Of the sample, roughly 6.8% falls within the top ten clones. The sample here was CD8+ T cells from peripheral blood, taken from a patient given anti-PD-1 treatment. These TCRs come from a human donor with melanoma.

This clone was seen a handful of times. This rearrangement joins TRBV12-3 or TRBV12-4 to TRBJ2-2; no definite D call. The CDR3 sequence is 11 residues long. V lost 3 bases, J lost 6 bases, and 2 bases lay in between. CDR3 protein: CASSFSGELFF. Written as DNA, the CDR3 is TGTGCCAGCAGTTTTTCCGGGGAGCTGTTTTTT.

DNA of the CDR3: TGTGCCAGCAGTCCTGGGGCCACGGGCACTGAAGCTTTCTTT. Protein product: CASSPGATGTEAFF. The rearrangement links TRBV6-5 to TRBJ1-1; D is perhaps TRBD1 (5 bases). The CDR3 loop spans 14 amino acids. V gave up 5 bases and J gave up 4 bases, with 14 bases separating them. Germline values: CDR1 MNHEY, CDR2 SVGAGI.

The chain recombines TRBV6-1 with TRBJ2-5, with 8 bases that match TRBD1. This CDR3 is 16 amino acids long. Germline V gives CDR1 MNHNS, CDR2 SASEGT. The ends lost 0 bases at V and 5 bases at J; junction bases unmatched: 8. This chain's CDR3 is CASSEANDRGLETQYF. Here the CDR3 DNA reads TGTGCCAGCAGTGAAGCGAACGACAGGGGATTGGAGACCCAGTACTTC.

As DNA, the CDR3 is TGTGCCAGCATGGGAAGGGGAAACACCATATATTTT. This gives the protein CASMGRGNTIYF. The chain couples TRBV9 to TRBJ1-3; D is undetermined. Trimming pared 6 bases from V and 4 bases from J, leaving 8 bases between. The CDR3 covers 12 residues. The V gene's germline CDR1 is SGDLS and CDR2 YYNGEE.

V gene TRBV21-1 combines with J gene TRBJ1-1. TRBV21-1 is classified as a pseudogene. This CDR3 is 18 amino acids long. The CDR3: CASSPFRVKRELVTEAFF. The CDR3 DNA sequence: TGTGCCAGCAGCCCCTTTCGGGTAAAAAGGGAATTGGTAACTGAAGCTTTCTTT.

This chain connects TRBV15 to TRBJ1-3, with 8 bases that match TRBD1. The CDR3 is 15 residues long. V was clipped by 5 bases and J by 3 bases; unmatched bases: 6. The germline gives CDR1 LNHNV, CDR2 YYDKDF (reference sequence). The CDR3 region has the DNA TGTGCCACCAGCGGTGACAGGGGAGGTGGAAACACCATATATTTT. Translation gives CATSGDRGGGNTIYF.

The CDR3 spells CASSLGQGDGYTF. CDR3 nucleotide sequence: TGTGCCAGTAGCCTGGGACAGGGGGATGGCTACACCTTC. This chain connects TRBV19 to TRBJ1-2, with 11 bases aligning to TRBD1. The V segment lost 6 bases and the J segment 6 bases; nucleotides outside the gene matches: 3. The V gene's germline CDR1 is LNHDA and CDR2 SQIVND (reference sequence). The CDR3 spans 13 residues.

V gene TRBV4-1 combines with J gene TRBJ1-5, with 9 positions matching TRBD1. The ends lost 3 bases at V and 7 bases at J; junction bases unmatched: 1. The CDR3 contains 13 residues. CDR1 and CDR2 from the germline V gene are MGHRA and YSYEKL. CDR3 DNA sequence: TGCGCCAGCAGCCAGACAGGGGGACAGCCCCAGCATTTT. It yields the protein CASSQTGGQPQHF.

CDR3 DNA sequence: TGTGCCAGCTCGACAGACGATAGCTCGGAGGTATACGAGCAGTACTTC. This encodes CASSTDDSSEVYEQYF. The chain recombines TRBV18 with TRBJ2-7, with D perhaps TRBD1 or TRBD2 (5 bases each). V lost 6 bases and J lost 4, with 22 bases in between. The CDR3 is made up of 16 amino acids. CDR1 KGHSH and CDR2 LQKENI come from the germline V gene.

The chain is built from TRBV27 and TRBJ1-6; 7 positions agree with TRBD1. The CDR3 has 16 residues. Losses at the gene ends were 7 bases for V and 2 bases for J; bases not matched to a gene: 8. CDR1 is MNHEY and CDR2 is SMNVEV in the germline V gene (reference sequence). The CDR3 loop is CASNPTGPTYNSPLHF. CDR3 nucleotide sequence: TGTGCCAGCAACCCGACAGGGCCAACCTATAATTCACCCCTCCACTTT.

This clone was detected once. J is TRBJ2-7 and V is TRBV6-5, with D possibly being TRBD2 (7 bases). Trimming shortened V by 10 bases and J by 4 bases, and 20 bases separated the two germline ends. Germline V gives CDR1 MNHEY, CDR2 SVGAGI. This CDR3 has 14 residues. In DNA form, the CDR3 reads TGTGCCACCCTGGGGGGGCTCGGCGGGTACGAGCAGTACTTC. Its protein product is CATLGGLGGYEQYF.

The rearrangement uses TRBV21-1 and TRBJ1-4. TRBV21-1 is listed as a pseudogene. This CDR3 is 16 amino acids long. CDR3 loop: CASSKAGALAGEKLFF. The DNA for the CDR3 is TGTGCCAGCAGCAAAGCGGGAGCGTTAGCGGGTGAAAAACTGTTTTTT.